This TCR beta chain was sequenced in a study of Ad26.COV2.S vaccination and SARS-CoV-2 variants (TCRdb year 2021). In the study overall: Vaccine-arm donors came from COV1001, a multicentre, randomized, double-blind, placebo-controlled phase I-IIa trial of Ad26.COV2.S in healthy adults. Ad26.COV2.S was given intramuscularly at 5x10^10 or 1x10^11 viral particles, as a single shot or as two shots 56 days apart. Sequencing of the TCRbeta repertoire served to evaluate the specificity and breadth of SARS-CoV-2-reactive T cell receptors following Ad26.COV2.S vaccination. A total of some 30 samples were included in the TCR-sequenced set, comprising about 20 Ad26.COV2.S vaccine recipients, 5 placebo recipients and 8 SARS-CoV-2 convalescent individuals. Trial participants were randomized into five groups of five, in which low-dose or high-dose Ad26.COV2.S was given once or twice, or placebo was given on both occasions. Investigators did not know the trial group allocation while performing experiments and assessing outcomes. The study at large found these results: Vaccine and placebo recipients had similar non-spike TCR breadth, a finding consistent with the vaccine containing only spike. After vaccination, substantial breadth of spike-specific CD8+ and CD4+ T cell responses was reported. Compared with placebo recipients, Ad26.COV2.S recipients showed higher spike-specific TCR breadth (P = 0.0014). According to the authors, total T cell responses may have been underestimated by the TCR breadth and depth analyses. The study was not powered to compare responses between vaccine doses or regimens.

From the cysteine up to the phenylalanine, the CDR3 has a length of 14 residues. Only the CDR3 portion is preserved as DNA: 42 bases, with reading frame beginning at the first base. Reading the germline V gene (reference sequence) gives CDR1 SEHNR and CDR2 FQNEAQ. Compared with germline, V lacks 5 bases and J lacks 1 base; bases without a gene match: 4. The intended sense of this specimen's treatment or condition label: around 19 received Ad26.COV2.S at low or high dose, single or two shots; about five received placebo; per-sample allocation not given. Repertoires of vaccine and placebo recipients were sequenced from samples collected on day 63 after the first injection. Cohort 1b enrolled about 25 adults aged 18-55 years at a single site in Boston, USA, between 29 July and 7 August 2020. Ad26.COV2.S was a replication-incompetent adenovirus type 26 vector that expressed a prefusion-stabilized SARS-CoV-2 spike protein derived from the original Wuhan strain.

This clone occurred once. Its cognate antigen has yet to be identified. There are no base qualities to consult, and no much larger clone falls within one base. The immunoSEQ Assay was the method used to sequence TCRbeta CDR3 regions. After extraction, genomic DNA underwent amplification by bias-controlled multiplex PCR, followed by high-throughput sequencing. Per the source publication's procedure: To quantify the absolute abundance of each unique TCRbeta CDR3 region, sequences were collapsed and filtered. T cell fraction was estimated by normalizing TCRbeta template counts to usable DNA, with usable DNA measured through amplification of reference genes found in all nucleated cells. Repertoire TCRs were annotated as SARS-CoV-2-specific when V gene, CDR3 amino acid sequence and J gene were exactly matched to a known reactive TCR set. The reference SARS-CoV-2 TCR set was obtained from MIRA and was filtered for enrichment in COVID-19-positive ImmuneCODE repertoires, whereby public or cross-reactive TCRs were removed. Drawing on the MIRA antigens, annotated TCRs were analysed further at the level of specific ORF or position within ORF. Breadth was defined as annotated unique rearrangements over total unique productive rearrangements; depth was the summed frequency of those rearrangements. Group comparisons of TCR breadth used two-sided Wilcoxon rank-sum tests. The table comes from immuneACCESS by way of TCRdb, which keeps in-frame sequences with V and J called. Part of the clones is missing from these tables; in studies checked, under half for an unresolved V gene and the rest for unknown reasons. V, J and clone size are those of that table, while D and trimming were read from the DNA. This sample lists about 410,000 clones; about 90% were detected once. 1.5% to 2% of the sample rests with the top ten.

Specimen: peripheral blood, collected in a trial of Ad26.COV2.S vaccine versus placebo. This TCR was recovered from a person aged 18-60 years who received the Ad26.COV2.S COVID-19 vaccine or a placebo. This sequence uses TRBV7-9 and TRBJ2-5; the central 7 bases match TRBD1. The DNA is as follows: TGTGCCAGCAGCGGGGGACAGCCCCAAGAGACCCAGTACTTC. Its protein product is CASSGGQPQETQYF. Reference TRBV7-9 and TRBJ2-5 genes cover what lies past the CDR3, so the full variable domain is DTGVSQNPRHKITKRGQNVTFRCDPISEHNRLYWYRQTLGQGPEFLTYFQNEAQLEKSRLLSDRFSAERPKGSFSTLEIQRTEQGDSAMYLCASSGGQPQETQYFGPGTRLLVL.